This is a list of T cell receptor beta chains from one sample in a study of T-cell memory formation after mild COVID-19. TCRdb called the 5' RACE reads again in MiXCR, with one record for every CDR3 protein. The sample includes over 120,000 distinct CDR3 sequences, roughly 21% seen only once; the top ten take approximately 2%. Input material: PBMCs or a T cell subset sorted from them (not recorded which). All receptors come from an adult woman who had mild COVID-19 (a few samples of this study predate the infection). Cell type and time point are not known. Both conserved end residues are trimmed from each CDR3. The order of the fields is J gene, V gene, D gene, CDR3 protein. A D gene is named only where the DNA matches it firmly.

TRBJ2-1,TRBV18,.,ASSPVVPTGISSYNEQF
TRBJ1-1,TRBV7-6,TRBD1,ASSLGDRGEAF
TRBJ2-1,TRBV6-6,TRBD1,ASSYSRVRTGGSNEQF
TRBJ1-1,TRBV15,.,ATSRGRRLANTEAF
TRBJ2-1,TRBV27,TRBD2,ASRGLAGYNEQF
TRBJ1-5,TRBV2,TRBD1,ASNTDRVKPQH
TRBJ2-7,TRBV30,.,AWSVYSEQY
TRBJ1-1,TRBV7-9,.,ASRYPGSQNTEAF
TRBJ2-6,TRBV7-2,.,ASSPQGVSGANVLT
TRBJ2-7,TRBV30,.,AWSVSGAASLSEQY
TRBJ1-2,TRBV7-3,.,ASSFGGGNGYT
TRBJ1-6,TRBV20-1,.,SASGAGKSSPLH
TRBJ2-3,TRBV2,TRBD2,ASSILAGTDTQY
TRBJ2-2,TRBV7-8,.,ASSLQTGRTGELF
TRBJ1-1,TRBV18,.,ASSPPIGPEAF
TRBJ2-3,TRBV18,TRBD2,ASSPSLTSGSDTQY
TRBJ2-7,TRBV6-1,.,ASSEFRGTYEQY
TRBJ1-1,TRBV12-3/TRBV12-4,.,ASSLGKNTEAF
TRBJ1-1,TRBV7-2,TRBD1,ASSPRQGGVLTEAF
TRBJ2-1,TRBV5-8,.,ASSFGGAEQF
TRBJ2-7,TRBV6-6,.,ATQMGFTYEQY
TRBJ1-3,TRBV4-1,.,ASSRTGYSGNTIY